The 8 T cell receptor beta chains below come from one sample, sequenced in a study of tumor-infiltrating lymphocytes in primary liver carcinoma (dated by TCRdb to the late 2010s). The sequencing machine was an Illumina HiSeq 2500. Using a constant-region primer and ProtoScript II reverse transcriptase, TCRbeta-specific cDNA was reverse-transcribed from about 0.45 ug total RNA. Construction of the TCRbeta libraries relied on three nested rounds of multiplex PCR, following a slightly modified ARM-PCR procedure. Multiplex TRBV1-TRBV30 forward primers and a Cbeta reverse primer were used in the first two PCR rounds, each of which was run for around 9 cycles. TCRdb reanalyzed the raw reads on its own, using fastp at Q25 for trimming and MiXCR for clone calling, and kept in-frame beta chains. Each entry is one CDR3 protein sequence, shown with its most common DNA and genes. Within this sample are 310,000 or so distinct CDR3 sequences, with around 50% of them counted one time only. The ten most abundant clones make up about a sixth of the sample.

Blood RNA was extracted from unsorted whole blood using TRIzol reagent, and germline DNA was obtained with the DNeasy Blood & Tissue kit. The specimen sequenced was peripheral blood. Source of these receptors: a woman aged 25 to 39 with primary liver carcinoma and hepatitis B virus infection.

On this clonotype: This could be a read error, since a much larger clone is one nucleotide away. J is TRBJ2-4 and V is TRBV5-6, with D perhaps TRBD2 (6 bases). The CDR3 totals 14 residues. The V gene's germline CDR1 is SGHDT and CDR2 YYEEEE. In DNA form, the CDR3 reads TGTACCAGCAGCTTGCGGGGAGCCAAAAACATTCAGTACTTC. Protein: CTSSLRGAKNIQYF.

Turning to this clonotype: Germline is not matched at one junction end, which may reflect a read error. V and J are TRBV6-2 or TRBV6-3 and TRBJ1-5; D is unclear. There are 13 residues in the CDR3. Germline CDR1 reads MNHEY; CDR2 reads SVGEGT. CDR3 protein: CASSYQGQQPRHF. CDR3 in DNA: TGTGCCAGCAGTTATCAAGGGCAGCAGCCCCGGCATTTT.

Of note for this clonotype: Possible read error: a much larger clone is one base away. V and J are TRBV12-3 or TRBV12-4 and TRBJ2-1; the D is unclear. Trimming pared 5 bases from V and 8 bases from J, leaving 10 bases between. The CDR3 has 12 amino acids. The CDR3 sequence is CASSTWSDEQFF. The CDR3 DNA sequence: TGTGCCAGCAGTACCTGGAGCGATGAGCAGTTCTTC.

Concerning this clonotype itself: A read error may produce the germline difference seen at one junction end. The chain has TRBV4-3 and TRBJ2-7, with 8 positions matching TRBD1. CDR1 is LGHNA and CDR2 is YSLEER in the germline V gene. There are 15 residues in the CDR3. The CDR3 DNA reads as TGCGTCAGCAGCCAAGAGGGACAGGACCTCTACGAGCAGTACTTC. Amino acid sequence: CVSSQEGQDLYEQYF.

The chain carries TRBV4-3 and TRBJ2-1, with 8 bases that match TRBD2. Germline V CDR1 and CDR2: LGHNA, YSLEER. The CDR3 contains 15 residues. V dropped 3 bases and J dropped 5; count of bases not matched to a gene: 6. The CDR3 loop is CASSHLAGQNNEQFF. The CDR3 region has the DNA TGCGCCAGCAGCCACCTAGCGGGCCAAAACAATGAGCAGTTCTTC.

The CDR3 coding sequence is TGTGCCAGCAGCCCTTTCCTGGGTCCGGCGGTCTCCGGGGAGCTGTTTTTT. Residues: CASSPFLGPAVSGELFF. V is TRBV12-3 or TRBV12-4 and J is TRBJ2-2; no clear D gene. This CDR3 is 17 amino acids long. V dropped 6 bases and J dropped 6 bases, with 23 bases sitting between them.

The chain employs TRBV6-1 and TRBJ2-1; a possible D gene is TRBD1 (6 bases). This CDR3 contains 14 residues. Germline CDR1 MNHNS, CDR2 SASEGT. The V end was cut by 4 bases, the J end by 9 bases, with 16 bases between. CDR3 residues: CASSAINTGIEQFF. CDR3 DNA: TGTGCCAGCAGTGCGATTAACACAGGGATTGAGCAGTTCTTC.

To note about this clonotype: The CDR3 ends on some other residue instead of the conserved phenylalanine or tryptophan, so this is likely a read error. This sequence joins TRBV6-6 and TRBJ1-2; the D is unclear. CDR3 length equals 13 residues. Germline loops: CDR1 MNHNY, CDR2 SVGAGI (reference sequence). CDR3 residues: CASSYQPNYGYTS. The CDR3 bases are TGTGCCAGTAGTTACCAGCCTAACTATGGCTACACCTCC.